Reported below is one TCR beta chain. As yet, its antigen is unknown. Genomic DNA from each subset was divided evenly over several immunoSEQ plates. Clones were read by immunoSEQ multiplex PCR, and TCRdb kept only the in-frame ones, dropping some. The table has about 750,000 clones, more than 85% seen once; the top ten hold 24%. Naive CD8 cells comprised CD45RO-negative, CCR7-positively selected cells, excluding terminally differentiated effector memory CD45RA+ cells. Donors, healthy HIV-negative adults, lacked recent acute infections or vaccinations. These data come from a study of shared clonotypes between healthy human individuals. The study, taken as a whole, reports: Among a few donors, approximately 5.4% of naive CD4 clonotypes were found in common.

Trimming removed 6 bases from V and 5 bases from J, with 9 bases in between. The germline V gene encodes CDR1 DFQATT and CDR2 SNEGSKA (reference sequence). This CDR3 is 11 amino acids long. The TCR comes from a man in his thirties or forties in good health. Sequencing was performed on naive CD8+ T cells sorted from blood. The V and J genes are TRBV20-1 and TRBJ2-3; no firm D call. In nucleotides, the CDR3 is TGCAGTGCGCCACTTGGAGATACGCAGTATTTT. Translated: CSAPLGDTQYF.